A selection of T cell receptor beta chains follows, all from one sample in a study of response to subunit inactivated influenza vaccine. Using its own MiXCR run on the RT-PCR reads, TCRdb lists one record per CDR3 protein. This table holds 750,000 to 850,000 distinct CDR3 sequences, about 18% found once. The source material was PBMCs from blood, sampled 5 days after vaccination. The source of these receptors is a man over 45 who received an inactivated influenza vaccine. Each CDR3 is given with its conserved first and last residue.

CASSLALAGFTGELFF TRBJ2-2 16 TRBV27
CASTKRQGHEQYF TRBJ2-7 13 TRBV12-3/TRBV12-4
CASSRRTGGNYGYTF TRBJ1-2 15 TRBV6-1
CASSWTSSYNEQFF TRBJ2-1 14 TRBV7-2
CASSYSTSGVETQYF TRBJ2-5 15 TRBV6-5
CSATAIGGYNSPLHF TRBJ1-6 15 TRBV20-1
CASSLRGGGETQYF TRBJ2-5 14 TRBV5-5
CASSYSSRGETQYF TRBJ2-5 14 TRBV6-2/TRBV6-3
CASSSGGAGTEAFF TRBJ1-1 14 TRBV12-3/TRBV12-4
CSVGLAGEYEQYF TRBJ2-7 13 TRBV29-1
CASSFPGEQYF TRBJ2-7 11 TRBV6-2/TRBV6-3
CASATGWASGSYEQYF TRBJ2-7 16 TRBV12-3/TRBV12-4
CASSYGSRNQPQHF TRBJ1-5 14 TRBV6-2/TRBV6-3
CASKGGAIAGELFF TRBJ2-2 14 TRBV7-2
CSAKTASDSPLHF TRBJ1-6 13 TRBV20-1
CASSEPSGGLEQFF TRBJ2-1 14 TRBV6-1
CASSMGTGSQETQYF TRBJ2-5 15 TRBV5-1
CSAEYPSSELQETQYF TRBJ2-5 16 TRBV20-1
CASSPELGAPVTTEAFF TRBJ1-1 17 TRBV12-3/TRBV12-4
CSGLAVSYNEQFF TRBJ2-1 13 TRBV29-1
CSARQGGLLNQPQHF TRBJ1-5 15 TRBV20-1
CAISGGELAAYEQYF TRBJ2-7 15 TRBV10-3
CASSQAGSLNEQFF TRBJ2-1 14 TRBV3-1
CASSEFTLFDEQYF TRBJ2-7 14 TRBV2
CASSLAKSVPPVRKFF TRBJ2-1 16 TRBV5-6
CASSYSRGEWPMETQYF TRBJ2-5 17 TRBV6-5
CASSLGRGSGELFF TRBJ2-2 14 TRBV7-8
CASSERLAGPKSGYEQYF TRBJ2-7 18 TRBV10-2
CASSPRLGGTDTQYF TRBJ2-3 15 TRBV3-1
CASSRIHEANYGYTF TRBJ1-2 15 TRBV4-3
CASRSGTNTGELFF TRBJ2-2 14 TRBV5-1
CASSLETRSGEQYF TRBJ2-7 14 TRBV7-6
CSARYNLSTAEAFF TRBJ1-1 14 TRBV20-1
CASTQLVRGQGGRSNQPQHF TRBJ1-5 20 TRBV6-2/TRBV6-3
CSVLRDQGEQFF TRBJ2-1 12 TRBV29-1
CASSHDFWSQETQYF TRBJ2-5 15 TRBV14
CASSLEGRRDTQYF TRBJ2-3 14 TRBV5-1
CASSQLTGEKAEQYF TRBJ2-7 15 TRBV4-3
CASNPSPGRPGELFF TRBJ2-2 15 TRBV5-1